This record looks at one T cell receptor (beta chain) sequence and its context. What it binds is not known. The CDR3 extends over 15 amino acids. CDR1 GTSNPN and CDR2 SVGIG come from the germline V gene (reference sequence). V shed 2 bases and J shed 3 bases, with 17 bases lying between them. These data come from a study of PD-1 blockade in classical Hodgkin lymphoma. Study-wide findings and caveats: According to reports, newly diagnosed patients had lower baseline TCR diversity than healthy donors, and relapsed/refractory patients had lower baseline TCR diversity still.

Time point denoted: cycle 4 day 1 (C4D1), after 5 to 7 weeks of nivolumab. Brentuximab vedotin exposure varied, and every patient relapsed after autologous stem cell transplantation. Data came from immunoSEQ multiplex PCR; TCRdb stores just in-frame clones and leaves some out. The repertoire holds under 45,000 clones, with roughly two thirds as singletons. This specimen was peripheral blood mononuclear cells (PBMCs), taken before the fourth cycle of nivolumab. The rearrangement links TRBV30 to TRBJ2-7; D perhaps matches TRBD1 (6 bases). The clonotype was recovered from a human donor with classical Hodgkin lymphoma. The CDR3 reads CAWSSNFEGGYEQYF. DNA for the CDR3: TGTGCCTGGAGTAGCAACTTCGAAGGGGGCTACGAGCAGTACTTC.